This TCR beta chain derives from a study of Graves' ophthalmopathy and Graves' hyperthyroidism. Study-wide background: The authors collected peripheral blood at initial diagnosis, before any treatment.

This clonotype was picked up many times. CDR3 regions of TCR beta were amplified from RNA transcripts. RT-PCR in the first round used HTBI primers; a second-round multiplex PCR followed. TCRdb called the multiplex PCR reads again in MiXCR, with one record for every CDR3 protein. The sample records 200,000 to 250,000 distinct CDR3 sequences, 25% to 30% being singletons. This CDR3 has 13 residues. V dropped 5 bases and J dropped 7; count of bases not matched to a gene: 7. Sequences were obtained from peripheral blood. The sequence derives from a man between 50 and 59 years old with Graves' ophthalmopathy. The V and J genes are TRBV12-3 or TRBV12-4 and TRBJ2-7, with 8 bases fitting TRBD1. CDR3 amino acids: CASSLDRAREQYF. The CDR3 DNA reads TGTGCCAGCAGTCTGGACAGGGCGCGGGAGCAGTACTTC.